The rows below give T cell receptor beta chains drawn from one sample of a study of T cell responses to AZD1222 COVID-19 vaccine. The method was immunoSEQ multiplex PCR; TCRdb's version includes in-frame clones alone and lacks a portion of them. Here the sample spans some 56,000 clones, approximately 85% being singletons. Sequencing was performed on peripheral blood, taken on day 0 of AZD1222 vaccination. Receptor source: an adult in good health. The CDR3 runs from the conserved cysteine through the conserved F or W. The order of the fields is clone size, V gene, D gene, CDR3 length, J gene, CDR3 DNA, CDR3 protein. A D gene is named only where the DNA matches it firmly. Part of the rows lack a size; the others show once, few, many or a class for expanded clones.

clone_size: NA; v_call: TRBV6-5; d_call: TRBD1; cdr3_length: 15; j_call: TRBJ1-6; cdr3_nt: TGTGCCAGCAGTTACGCCGGACAGGGCAATTCACCCCTCCACTTT; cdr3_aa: CASSYAGQGNSPLHF
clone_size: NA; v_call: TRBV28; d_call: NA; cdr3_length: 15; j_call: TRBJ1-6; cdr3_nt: TGTGCCAGCAGTTTATTGGGGAACTGGGATTCACCCCTCCACTTT; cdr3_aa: CASSLLGNWDSPLHF
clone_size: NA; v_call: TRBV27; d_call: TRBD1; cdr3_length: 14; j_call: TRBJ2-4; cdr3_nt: TGTGCCAGCAGTTCCGGGACAGGTCGGAACATTCAGTACTTC; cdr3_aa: CASSSGTGRNIQYF
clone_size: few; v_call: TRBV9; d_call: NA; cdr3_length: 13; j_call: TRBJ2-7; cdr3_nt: TGTGCCAGCAGCGTGGGAAATGGGGCCGAGCAGTACTTC; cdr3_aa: CASSVGNGAEQYF
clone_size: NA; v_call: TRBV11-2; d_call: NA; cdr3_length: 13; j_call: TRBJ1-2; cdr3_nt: TGTGCCAGCAGCTTAGTACAGGTCGATGGCTACACCTTC; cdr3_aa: CASSLVQVDGYTF
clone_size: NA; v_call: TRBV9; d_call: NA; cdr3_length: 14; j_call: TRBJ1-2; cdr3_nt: TGTGCCAGCAGCCCAAGCAGGGCCCTCGTTAGCTACACCTTC; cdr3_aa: CASSPSRALVSYTF
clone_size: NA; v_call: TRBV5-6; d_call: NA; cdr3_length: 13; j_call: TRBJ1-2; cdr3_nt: TGTGCCAGCAGCGGGGGAGGGGACTATGGCTACACCTTC; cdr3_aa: CASSGGGDYGYTF
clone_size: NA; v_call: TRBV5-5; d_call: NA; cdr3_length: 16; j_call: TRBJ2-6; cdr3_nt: TGTGCCAGCAGCTTGGATCTGGGCTCTGGGGCCAACGTCCTGACTTTC; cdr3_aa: CASSLDLGSGANVLTF
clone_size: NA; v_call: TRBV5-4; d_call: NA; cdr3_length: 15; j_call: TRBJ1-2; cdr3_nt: TGTGCCAGCAGCTTGTCTACCGTTGGGGGCTATGGCTACACCTTC; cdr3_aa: CASSLSTVGGYGYTF
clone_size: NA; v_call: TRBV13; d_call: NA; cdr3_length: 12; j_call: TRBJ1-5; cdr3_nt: TGTGCCAGCTCTGCCAACAATCAGCCCCAGCATTTT; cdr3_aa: CASSANNQPQHF
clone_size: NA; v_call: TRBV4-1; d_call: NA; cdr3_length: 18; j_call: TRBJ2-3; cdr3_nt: TGCGCCAGCAGCCAAGAGCTGGGCAGCCAAACTAGCACAGATACGCAGTATTTT; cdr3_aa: CASSQELGSQTSTDTQYF
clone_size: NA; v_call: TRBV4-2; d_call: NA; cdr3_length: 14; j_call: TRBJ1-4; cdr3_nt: TGTGCCAGCAGCCATATCCAACTCGGGGAAAAACTGTTTTTT; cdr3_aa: CASSHIQLGEKLFF
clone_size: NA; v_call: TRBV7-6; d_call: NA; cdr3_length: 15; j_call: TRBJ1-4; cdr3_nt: TGTGCCAGCAGCCTCATCGGGACAAATAATGAAAAACTGTTTTTT; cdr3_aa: CASSLIGTNNEKLFF
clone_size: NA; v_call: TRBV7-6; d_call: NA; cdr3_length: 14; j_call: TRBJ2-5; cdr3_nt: TGTGCCAGCAGCCCTTTAGGGCAGGCCCGGACCCAGTACTTC; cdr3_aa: CASSPLGQARTQYF
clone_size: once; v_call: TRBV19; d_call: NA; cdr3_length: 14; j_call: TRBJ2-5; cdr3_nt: TGTGCCAGTAGCAACAGGGTCTCAGGGGAGACCCAGTACTTC; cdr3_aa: CASSNRVSGETQYF
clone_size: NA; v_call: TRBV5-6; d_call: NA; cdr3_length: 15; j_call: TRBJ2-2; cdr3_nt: TGTGCCAGCAGCTTGTACACGGAGAACACCGGGGAGCTGTTTTTT; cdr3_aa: CASSLYTENTGELFF
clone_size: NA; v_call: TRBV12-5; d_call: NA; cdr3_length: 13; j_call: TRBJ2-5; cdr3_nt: TGTGCTAGTGGTTATACTACGAGAGGGACCCAGTACTTC; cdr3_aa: CASGYTTRGTQYF
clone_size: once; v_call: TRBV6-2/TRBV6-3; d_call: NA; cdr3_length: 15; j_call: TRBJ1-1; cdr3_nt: TGTGCCAGCAGCCCCTCCCAGGTTCGGGGCACTGAAGCTTTCTTT; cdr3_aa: CASSPSQVRGTEAFF
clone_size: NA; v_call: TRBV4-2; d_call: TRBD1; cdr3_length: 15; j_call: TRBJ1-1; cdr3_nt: TGTGCCAGCAGCCCCCAACAGGGGAGGAAGGGTGAAGCTTTCTTT; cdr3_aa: CASSPQQGRKGEAFF
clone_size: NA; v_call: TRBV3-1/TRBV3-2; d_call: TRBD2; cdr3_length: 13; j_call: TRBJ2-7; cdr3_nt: TGTGCCAGCAGCCTTAATAGCGGGGGGGAGCAGTACTTC; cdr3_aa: CASSLNSGGEQYF
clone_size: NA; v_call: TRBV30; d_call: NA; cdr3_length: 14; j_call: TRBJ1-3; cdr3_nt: TGTGCCTGGACCGGACTGATCTCTGGAAACACCATATATTTT; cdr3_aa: CAWTGLISGNTIYF
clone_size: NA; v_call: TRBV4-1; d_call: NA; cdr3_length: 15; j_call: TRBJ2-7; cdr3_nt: TGCGCCAGCAGCCGTTCAGGACAGGGAGGGTACGAGCAGTACTTC; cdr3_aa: CASSRSGQGGYEQYF
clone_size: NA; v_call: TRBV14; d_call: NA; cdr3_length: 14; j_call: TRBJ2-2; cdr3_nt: TGTGCCAGCAGCCAAGAATGGCGGGCCGGGGAGCTGTTTTTT; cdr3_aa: CASSQEWRAGELFF
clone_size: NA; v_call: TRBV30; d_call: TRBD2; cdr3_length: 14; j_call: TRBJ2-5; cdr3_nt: TGTGCCTGGAGCCACGGACTAGCGAGGGAGACCCAGTACTTC; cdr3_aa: CAWSHGLARETQYF
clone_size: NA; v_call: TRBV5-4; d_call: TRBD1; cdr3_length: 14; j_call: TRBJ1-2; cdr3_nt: TGTGCCAGCAGGACGGACAGGACCTTGGATGGCTACACCTTC; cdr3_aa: CASRTDRTLDGYTF
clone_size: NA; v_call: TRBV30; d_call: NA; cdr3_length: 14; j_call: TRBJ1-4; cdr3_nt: TGTGCCGGGAATAGGGGGGGCGCGGGGGAAAAACTGTTTTTT; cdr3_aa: CAGNRGGAGEKLFF
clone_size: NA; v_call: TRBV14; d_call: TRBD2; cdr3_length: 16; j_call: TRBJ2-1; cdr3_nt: TGTGCCAGCAGCCAAGAGACTAGCGGGGGGACCAATGAGCAGTTCTTC; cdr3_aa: CASSQETSGGTNEQFF